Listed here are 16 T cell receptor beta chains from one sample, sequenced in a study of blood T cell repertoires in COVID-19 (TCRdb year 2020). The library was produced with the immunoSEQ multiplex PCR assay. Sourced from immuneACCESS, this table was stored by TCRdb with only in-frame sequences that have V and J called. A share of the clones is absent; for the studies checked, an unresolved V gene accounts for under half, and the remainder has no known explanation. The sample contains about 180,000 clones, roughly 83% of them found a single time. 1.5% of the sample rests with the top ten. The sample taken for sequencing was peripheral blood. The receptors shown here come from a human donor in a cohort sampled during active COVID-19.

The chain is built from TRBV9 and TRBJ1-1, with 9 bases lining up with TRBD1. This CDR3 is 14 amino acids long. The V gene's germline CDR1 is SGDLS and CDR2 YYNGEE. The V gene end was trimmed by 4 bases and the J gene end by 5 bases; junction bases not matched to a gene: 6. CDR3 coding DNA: TGTGCCAGCAGCCCACAGGGGGCAAGGACTGAAGCTTTCTTT. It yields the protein CASSPQGARTEAFF.

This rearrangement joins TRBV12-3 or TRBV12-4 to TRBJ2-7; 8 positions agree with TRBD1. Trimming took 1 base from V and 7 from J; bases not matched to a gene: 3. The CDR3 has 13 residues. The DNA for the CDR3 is TGTGCCAGCAGTTTAGAGGACAGGGCTGAGCAGTACTTC. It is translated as CASSLEDRAEQYF.

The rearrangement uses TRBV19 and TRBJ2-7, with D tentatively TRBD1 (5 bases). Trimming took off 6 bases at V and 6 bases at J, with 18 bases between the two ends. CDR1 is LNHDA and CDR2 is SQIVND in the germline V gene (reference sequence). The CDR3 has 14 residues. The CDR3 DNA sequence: TGTGCCAGTAGCCCGTTCGCTCAGGGCTCCGAGCAGTACTTC. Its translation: CASSPFAQGSEQYF.

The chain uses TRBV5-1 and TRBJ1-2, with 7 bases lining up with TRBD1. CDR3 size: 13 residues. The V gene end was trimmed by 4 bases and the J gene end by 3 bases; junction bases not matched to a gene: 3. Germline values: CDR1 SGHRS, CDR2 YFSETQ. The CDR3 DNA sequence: TGCGCCAGCAGCGCAACAGGGGACTATGGCTACACCTTC. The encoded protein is CASSATGDYGYTF.

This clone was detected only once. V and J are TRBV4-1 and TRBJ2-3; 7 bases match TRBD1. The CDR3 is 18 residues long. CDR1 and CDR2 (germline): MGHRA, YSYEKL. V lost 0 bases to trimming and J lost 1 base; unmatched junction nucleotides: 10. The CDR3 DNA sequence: TGCGCCAGCAGCCAAGAGGGAGAGACAGGGTCGGGCACAGATACGCAGTATTTT. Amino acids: CASSQEGETGSGTDTQYF.

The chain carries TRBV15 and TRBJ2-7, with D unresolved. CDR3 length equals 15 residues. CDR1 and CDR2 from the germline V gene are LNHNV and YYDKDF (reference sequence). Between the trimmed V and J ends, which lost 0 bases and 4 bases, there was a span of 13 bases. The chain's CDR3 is CATSRDADLGYEQYF. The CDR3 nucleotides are TGTGCCACCAGCAGAGATGCGGATTTGGGTTACGAGCAGTACTTC.

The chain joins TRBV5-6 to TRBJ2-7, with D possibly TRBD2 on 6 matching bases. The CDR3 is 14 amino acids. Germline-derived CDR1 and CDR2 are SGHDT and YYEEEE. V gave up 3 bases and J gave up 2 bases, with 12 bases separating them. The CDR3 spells CASSWGTGTYEQYF. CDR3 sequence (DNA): TGTGCCAGCAGCTGGGGGACTGGAACCTACGAGCAGTACTTC.

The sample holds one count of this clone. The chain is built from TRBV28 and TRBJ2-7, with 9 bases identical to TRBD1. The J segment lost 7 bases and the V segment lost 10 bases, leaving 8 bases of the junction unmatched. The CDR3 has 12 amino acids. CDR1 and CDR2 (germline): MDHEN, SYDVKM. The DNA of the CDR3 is TGTGCCATTGGACAGGGGAGGTGGGAGCAGTACTTC. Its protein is CAIGQGRWEQYF.

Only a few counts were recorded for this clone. The CDR3 coding sequence is TGTGCCAGCTCTCGGCTCAGCGGGAGTTTCACAGATACGCAGTATTTT. This encodes CASSRLSGSFTDTQYF. The chain uses TRBV18 and TRBJ2-3; 8 nucleotides agree with TRBD2. CDR1 KGHSH and CDR2 LQKENI come from the germline V gene. The CDR3 totals 16 residues. V shed 6 bases, J shed 2 bases, and the junction held 10 bases outside the gene matches.

The CDR3 here is CASSLQGKQYF. The CDR3 nucleotides read TGTGCCAGCAGTCTGCAGGGTAAGCAGTACTTC. The chain carries TRBV28 and TRBJ2-7; TRBD1 is a possible D gene (5 bases). This CDR3 has 11 amino acids. The V end was cut by 5 bases, the J end by 8 bases, with 10 bases between. The germline CDR1 and CDR2 sequences are MDHEN and SYDVKM.

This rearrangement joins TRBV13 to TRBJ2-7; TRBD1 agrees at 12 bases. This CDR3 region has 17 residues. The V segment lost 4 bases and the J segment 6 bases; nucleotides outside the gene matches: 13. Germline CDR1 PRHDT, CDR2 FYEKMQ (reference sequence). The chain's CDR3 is CASSYGTGGAGKGEQYF. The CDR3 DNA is TGTGCCAGCAGCTACGGGACAGGGGGCGCAGGGAAGGGCGAGCAGTACTTC.

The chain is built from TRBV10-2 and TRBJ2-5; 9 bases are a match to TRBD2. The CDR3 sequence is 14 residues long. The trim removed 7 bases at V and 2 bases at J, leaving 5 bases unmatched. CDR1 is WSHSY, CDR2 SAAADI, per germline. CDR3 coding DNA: TGCGCCAGCAAAGGCGGGGGGGCTCAAGAGACCCAGTACTTC. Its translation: CASKGGGAQETQYF.

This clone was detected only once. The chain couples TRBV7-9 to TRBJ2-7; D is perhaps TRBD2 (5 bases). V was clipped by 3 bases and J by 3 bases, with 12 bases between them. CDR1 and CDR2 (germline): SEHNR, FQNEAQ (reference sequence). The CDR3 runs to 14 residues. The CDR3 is CASSFGRGNYEQYF. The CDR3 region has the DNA TGTGCCAGCAGCTTCGGTAGAGGGAACTACGAGCAGTACTTC.

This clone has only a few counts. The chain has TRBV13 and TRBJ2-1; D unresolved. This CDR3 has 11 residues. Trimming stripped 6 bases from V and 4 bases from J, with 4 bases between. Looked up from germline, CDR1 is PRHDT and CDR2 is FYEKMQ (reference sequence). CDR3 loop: CASSNYNEQFF. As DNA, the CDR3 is TGTGCCAGCAGTAATTACAATGAGCAGTTCTTC. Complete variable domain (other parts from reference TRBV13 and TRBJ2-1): AAGVIQSPRHLIKEKRETATLKCYPIPRHDTVYWYQQGPGQDPQFLISFYEKMQSDKGSIPDRFSAQQFSDYHSELNMSSLELGDSALYFCASSNYNEQFFGPGTRLTVL.

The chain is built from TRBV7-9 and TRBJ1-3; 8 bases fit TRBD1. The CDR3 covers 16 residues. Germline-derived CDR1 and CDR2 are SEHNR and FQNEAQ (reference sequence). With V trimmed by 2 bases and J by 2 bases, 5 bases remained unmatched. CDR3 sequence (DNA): TGTGCCAGCAGCTTATCGACAGGGGTAACTGGAAACACCATATATTTT. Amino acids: CASSLSTGVTGNTIYF. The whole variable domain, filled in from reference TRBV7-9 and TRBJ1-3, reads DTGVSQNPRHKITKRGQNVTFRCDPISEHNRLYWYRQTLGQGPEFLTYFQNEAQLEKSRLLSDRFSAERPKGSFSTLEIQRTEQGDSAMYLCASSLSTGVTGNTIYFGEGSWLTVV.

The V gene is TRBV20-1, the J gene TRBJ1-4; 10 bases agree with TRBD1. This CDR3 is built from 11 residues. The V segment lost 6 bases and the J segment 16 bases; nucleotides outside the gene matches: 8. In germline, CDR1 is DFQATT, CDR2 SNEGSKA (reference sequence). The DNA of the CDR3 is TGCAGTGCCATAGACAGGGGGCGACAGTTTTTT. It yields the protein CSAIDRGRQFF.